The rows below give T cell receptor beta chains drawn from one sample of a study of sequential checkpoint blockade in melanoma. Produced via immunoSEQ multiplex PCR; TCRdb's table is partial and in-frame only. Of 35,000 to 45,000 clones in the sample, just under 85% were seen once. The sample in question was CD8+ T cells sorted from blood (inferred from file names), obtained from a patient given nivolumab and ipilimumab in sequence. The receptor set was obtained from a human donor with melanoma. CDR3s include the opening cysteine and the closing phenylalanine or tryptophan. D genes are given only for firm matches. Size values are once, few and many counts, or a class for expanded clones, and some rows have none.

.	TRBV27	TRBD1	TRBJ1-4	TGTGCCAGCAGTCCCCGGACAGGGGGGTATAATGAAAAACTGTTTTTT	CASSPRTGGYNEKLFF
.	TRBV5-4	TRBD1	TRBJ1-2	TGTGCCAGCAGCTCCGGACAGGGACGCCGAATCGGAAACTATGGCTACACCTTC	CASSSGQGRRIGNYGYTF
.	TRBV6-4	TRBD2	TRBJ2-1	TGTGCCAGCAGTGACTCAGCGGGGGGGCCGAATGAGCAGTTCTTC	CASSDSAGGPNEQFF
.	TRBV4-1	TRBD1	TRBJ2-5	TGCGCCAGCGGTGACAGGGGGAAGGTTGGGGAGACCCAGTACTTC	CASGDRGKVGETQYF
once	TRBV28	.	TRBJ1-4	TGTGCCAGCACCCCCCGCAACGGTGAAAAACTGTTTTTT	CASTPRNGEKLFF
few	TRBV4-1	.	TRBJ1-3	TGCGCCAGCAGCCAATCCCGGGGGGCTGGAAACACCATATATTTT	CASSQSRGAGNTIYF
.	TRBV7-7	.	TRBJ2-1	TGTGCTAGCAGCTCAACTCTCGGGTATGAGCAGTTCTTC	CASSSTLGYEQFF
.	TRBV4-2	.	TRBJ2-7	TGTGCCAGCAGCGGCGGGGGCGACTCCTACGAGCAGTACTTC	CASSGGGDSYEQYF
.	TRBV7-9	.	TRBJ2-7	TGTGCCAGCAGCCCGAACTCTGCCTACGAGCAGTACTTC	CASSPNSAYEQYF
.	TRBV7-2	TRBD1	TRBJ2-6	TGTGCCAGCAGCTTAGACGACAGGGACGGCTCTGGGGCCAACGTCCTGACTTTC	CASSLDDRDGSGANVLTF
.	TRBV2	TRBD2	TRBJ2-1	TGTGCCTCCTTTGGGGGGGGTAATGAGCAGTTCTTC	CASFGGGNEQFF
.	TRBV7-9	TRBD1	TRBJ1-2	TGTGCCAGCAGCCCCCTTCAGACAGGGAACTACGGCTACACCTTC	CASSPLQTGNYGYTF
medium-sized	TRBV7-9	.	TRBJ1-3	TGTGCCAGCGGGGGCTGGGAATCTGGAAACACCATATATTTT	CASGGWESGNTIYF
once	TRBV29-1	.	TRBJ2-7	TGCAGCGTTCGGCAGGGCCAATCCTACGAGCAGTACTTC	CSVRQGQSYEQYF
.	TRBV6-6	TRBD1	TRBJ2-5	TGTGCCAGCAGTTCCCTGGACAGGAAAGAGACCCAGTACTTC	CASSSLDRKETQYF
.	TRBV15	.	TRBJ1-6	TGTGCCACCAGCAGAGAAAGGGGTACACCCCTCCACTTT	CATSRERGTPLHF
.	TRBV19	.	TRBJ2-3	TGTGCCAGTAGTACCCAGGGAGGGGGTTTCGCAGATACGCAGTATTTT	CASSTQGGGFADTQYF
.	TRBV5-1	TRBD1	TRBJ1-5	TGCGCCAGCAGCTCCGGGACAGATAATCAGCCCCAGCATTTT	CASSSGTDNQPQHF
.	TRBV4-1	.	TRBJ1-5	TGCGCCAGCAGCCTAGAGGCGGGACAGCCCCAGCATTTT	CASSLEAGQPQHF
.	TRBV27	.	TRBJ2-7	TGTGCCAGCAGTTTTGGTGGGGCGATCGAGCAGTACTTC	CASSFGGAIEQYF
.	TRBV27	.	TRBJ1-1	TGTGCCAGCAGTTTATCCAGGACGGGGATGAACACTGAAGCTTTCTTT	CASSLSRTGMNTEAFF
.	TRBV5-1	TRBD1	TRBJ1-2	TGCGCCAGCAGCGACACAGGGGGGAATGGCTACACCTTC	CASSDTGGNGYTF
once	TRBV27	.	TRBJ2-2	TGTGCCAGCAGTTTATTTCGGGGTTACGGGGAGCTGTTTTTT	CASSLFRGYGELFF
.	TRBV7-2	TRBD2	TRBJ2-7	TGTGCCAGCAGCTTTGGACTAGCGGGAGTCTACGAGCAGTACTTC	CASSFGLAGVYEQYF
.	TRBV5-1	.	TRBJ2-5	TGCGCCAGCAGCTGGTCTCCCATCCGAGGGACCCAGTACTTC	CASSWSPIRGTQYF
.	TRBV6-4	.	TRBJ1-1	TGTGCCAGCCGCGTATTCCCATCCACTGAAGCTTTCTTT	CASRVFPSTEAFF
.	TRBV11-1	.	TRBJ2-7	TGTGCCAGCAGCTTACAGGCTACCTACGAGCAGTACTTC	CASSLQATYEQYF
.	TRBV5-1	TRBD2	TRBJ2-7	TGCGCCAGCAGCTTGAGCGGGAGCTTCTACGAGCAGTACTTC	CASSLSGSFYEQYF
.	TRBV9	TRBD1	TRBJ1-5	TGTGCCAGCAGCGTGGGGACAGGGGACCATCAGCCCCAGCATTTT	CASSVGTGDHQPQHF
.	TRBV5-4	TRBD1	TRBJ2-7	TGTGCCAGCAGCCCGGGAAGGGGGCCCTACGAGCAGTACTTC	CASSPGRGPYEQYF
.	TRBV29-1	.	TRBJ1-2	TGCAGCGTTGAAAGACCCCAGGGTGTCGGCTACACCTTC	CSVERPQGVGYTF
.	TRBV7-9	.	TRBJ2-7	TGTGCCAGCAGCCAGGGTCGGAACGAGCAGTACTTC	CASSQGRNEQYF
.	TRBV13	.	TRBJ2-7	TGTGCCAGCAGCTCCCCAACCGAGGGAAGAATCCCCTCTAGGGAGCAGTACTTC	CASSSPTEGRIPSREQYF
.	TRBV28	TRBD1	TRBJ1-5	TGTGCCACCAATGAGAGGACAGGGGGCCTCAATCAGCCCCAGCATTTT	CATNERTGGLNQPQHF
.	TRBV27	.	TRBJ2-1	TGTGCCAGCAGTTTAACTGCGGACAATGAGCAGTTCTTC	CASSLTADNEQFF
.	TRBV2	.	TRBJ1-4	TGTGCCAGCAGTCCGGGGGCAACTAATGAAAAACTGTTTTTT	CASSPGATNEKLFF
.	TRBV27	.	TRBJ2-1	TGTGCCAGCAGTTTCGACGGGAGCCCCTACAATGAGCAGTTCTTC	CASSFDGSPYNEQFF
.	TRBV13	TRBD1	TRBJ2-2	TGTGCCAGCAGCACCCGGACAGGGGGGACCACCGGGGAGCTGTTTTTT	CASSTRTGGTTGELFF
.	TRBV4-1	TRBD2	TRBJ2-7	TGCGCCAGCAGCCTGGGACTAGCGGGGCACGAGCAGTACTTC	CASSLGLAGHEQYF
few	TRBV10-2	TRBD1	TRBJ2-2	TGCGCCAGCAGTGAGTCTATGGGACAGGGCCCCGGGGAGCTGTTTTTT	CASSESMGQGPGELFF
.	TRBV13	TRBD1	TRBJ1-1	TGTGCCAGCAGCTTACCTGGACAGGGGGAGAACACTGAAGCTTTCTTT	CASSLPGQGENTEAFF
.	TRBV4-1	.	TRBJ2-7	TGCGCCAGCAGCCATGGGGACACCGAGCAGTACTTC	CASSHGDTEQYF
.	TRBV13	TRBD1	TRBJ2-2	TGTGCCAGCAGCTGGACAGGGATGGCCGGGGAGCTGTTTTTT	CASSWTGMAGELFF
.	TRBV7-2	.	TRBJ1-6	TGTGCCAGCAGCTTTGGGCAGGCCTCCTATAATTCACCCCTCCACTTT	CASSFGQASYNSPLHF
.	TRBV19	TRBD1	TRBJ2-5	TGTGCCAGTAGTATATGGCAGGGGGATCAAGAGACCCAGTACTTC	CASSIWQGDQETQYF
medium-sized	TRBV7-2	.	TRBJ2-7	TGTGCCAGCAGCTGGGGCGGGACCTACGAGCAGTACTTC	CASSWGGTYEQYF
.	TRBV6-5	TRBD1	TRBJ2-3	TGTGCCACTGAGACAGGGGTGAGCACAGATACGCAGTATTTT	CATETGVSTDTQYF
.	TRBV29-1	.	TRBJ2-7	TGCAGCGTTGCCCCGGACTTCAGCTACGAGCAGTACTTC	CSVAPDFSYEQYF
.	TRBV29-1	.	TRBJ2-7	TGCAGCGTTGAAGACCCCGGGGTAGGGGAGCAGTACTTC	CSVEDPGVGEQYF
.	TRBV28	.	TRBJ2-2	TGTGCCAGCAGTTTAGTTCCCGTGAACACCGGGGAGCTGTTTTTT	CASSLVPVNTGELFF
.	TRBV14	TRBD1	TRBJ2-7	TGTGCCAGCAGCCCCGGACAGGGAGATTACGAGCAGTACTTC	CASSPGQGDYEQYF
.	TRBV19	TRBD1	TRBJ2-7	TGTGCCAGTAGTATAGGGGACAGGGGGGTCAACGAGCAGTACTTC	CASSIGDRGVNEQYF
.	TRBV27	.	TRBJ2-3	TGTGCCAGCAGTTTAGTTAGCGCAGATACGCAGTATTTT	CASSLVSADTQYF
.	TRBV30	.	TRBJ1-5	TGTGCCTGGAGCCCCGGGACACCAAATCAGCCCCAGCATTTT	CAWSPGTPNQPQHF
once	TRBV11-2	.	TRBJ1-3	TGTGCCAGCAGTCGTTATGGAAACACCATATATTTT	CASSRYGNTIYF
.	TRBV19	TRBD2	TRBJ2-1	TGTGCCAGTAGTCCCGCCGGCGGGGGCTCCTACAATGAGCAGTTCTTC	CASSPAGGGSYNEQFF
.	TRBV5-1	.	TRBJ2-1	TGCGCCAGCAGCTTAGGGCAGGGGAGTTACAATGAGCAGTTCTTC	CASSLGQGSYNEQFF
.	TRBV29-1	.	TRBJ1-1	TGCAGCGTTGGGGACATTTACACTGAAGCTTTCTTT	CSVGDIYTEAFF
.	TRBV6-5	.	TRBJ2-7	TGTGCCACCCGGTCTAGGTCCCACGAGCAGTACTTC	CATRSRSHEQYF
.	TRBV15	.	TRBJ1-5	TGTGCCACCAGCAGAGGAATTCAGGGGATAGGTCAGCCCCAGCATTTT	CATSRGIQGIGQPQHF